These T cell receptor beta chains were read from a single sample in a study of cytomegalovirus exposure and HLA in healthy donors. Sequencing used immunoSEQ multiplex PCR; TCRdb keeps in-frame clones, though not all of them. The table has some 120,000 clones, about 74% seen once. Sequencing was performed on PBMCs. The receptors stem from a woman between 45 and 65 years old in good health and CMV-seropositive. Each CDR3 is given with its conserved first and last residue. D genes are given only for firm matches. Not every row has a clone size; where given, it reads once, few, many or a size class.

d_gene: .
abundance: .
j_gene: TRBJ1-2
v_gene: TRBV4-1
CDR3nt: TGCGCCAGCAGCCAAGATAGTCGCCTAAATCCTGGTGGCTACACCTTC
CDR3aa: CASSQDSRLNPGGYTF

d_gene: .
abundance: few
j_gene: TRBJ2-3
v_gene: TRBV4-1
CDR3nt: TGCGCCAGCAGCCAAGCAGGGGCTAGCACAGATACGCAGTATTTT
CDR3aa: CASSQAGASTDTQYF

d_gene: .
abundance: .
j_gene: TRBJ2-7
v_gene: TRBV4-1
CDR3nt: TGCGCCAGCAGCCAAGACCCGACAGGTCGACCGTACGAGCAGTACTTC
CDR3aa: CASSQDPTGRPYEQYF

d_gene: .
abundance: .
j_gene: TRBJ2-3
v_gene: TRBV5-1
CDR3nt: TGCGCCAGCAGCCTGGGGCACAGCACAGATACGCAGTATTTT
CDR3aa: CASSLGHSTDTQYF

d_gene: .
abundance: once
j_gene: TRBJ2-3
v_gene: TRBV7-2
CDR3nt: TGTGCCAGCAGCTTTTTTCTAGCGGATACGCAGTATTTT
CDR3aa: CASSFFLADTQYF

d_gene: TRBD1
abundance: few
j_gene: TRBJ2-1
v_gene: TRBV7-9
CDR3nt: TGTTCCAGCAGCTTCACAGGGGCCGAGCAGTTCTTC
CDR3aa: CSSSFTGAEQFF

d_gene: TRBD2
abundance: .
j_gene: TRBJ2-1
v_gene: TRBV7-9
CDR3nt: TGTGCCAGCAGCTTGGCTAGCGGGGGGGCAGAGGAGCAGTTCTTC
CDR3aa: CASSLASGGAEEQFF

d_gene: TRBD2
abundance: .
j_gene: TRBJ2-7
v_gene: TRBV29-1
CDR3nt: TGCAACCCTGAATCAGCGGGGCTCTACGAGCAGTACTTC
CDR3aa: CNPESAGLYEQYF

d_gene: .
abundance: .
j_gene: TRBJ2-1
v_gene: TRBV2
CDR3nt: TGTGCCAGCCGGGACACATACAATGAGCAGTTCTTC
CDR3aa: CASRDTYNEQFF

d_gene: TRBD1
abundance: .
j_gene: TRBJ1-3
v_gene: TRBV5-4
CDR3nt: TGTGCCAGCAGCTTGGCCCGGACAGGGGCTGGAAACACCATATATTTT
CDR3aa: CASSLARTGAGNTIYF

d_gene: .
abundance: .
j_gene: TRBJ1-5
v_gene: TRBV2
CDR3nt: TGTGCCAGCAGTGAACTACCGGGTCAGCCCCAGCATTTT
CDR3aa: CASSELPGQPQHF

d_gene: TRBD2
abundance: .
j_gene: TRBJ2-7
v_gene: TRBV27
CDR3nt: TGTTCCAGCACCGAAACTAGCGGGGGAAAGTACGAGCAGTACTTC
CDR3aa: CSSTETSGGKYEQYF

d_gene: TRBD2
abundance: .
j_gene: TRBJ2-1
v_gene: TRBV11-3
CDR3nt: TGTGCCAGCAGCCAGACGGGGGGGCGGTTAAATGAGCAGTTCTTC
CDR3aa: CASSQTGGRLNEQFF

d_gene: .
abundance: few
j_gene: TRBJ2-6
v_gene: TRBV5-1
CDR3nt: TGCGCCAGCAGCTTCGACAGTACGGGCTCTGGGGCCAACGTCCTGACTTTC
CDR3aa: CASSFDSTGSGANVLTF

d_gene: .
abundance: .
j_gene: TRBJ1-4
v_gene: TRBV7-9
CDR3nt: TGTGCCAGCAGCACCGCCGGGGGGACTAATGAAAAACTGTTTTTT
CDR3aa: CASSTAGGTNEKLFF

d_gene: TRBD1
abundance: .
j_gene: TRBJ1-6
v_gene: TRBV6-5
CDR3nt: TGTGCCAGCAGGCCCCCGACAGGGAGTAATTCACCCCTCCACTTT
CDR3aa: CASRPPTGSNSPLHF

d_gene: .
abundance: .
j_gene: TRBJ1-6
v_gene: TRBV2
CDR3nt: TGTGCCTCGCGAGGCGATTCACCCCTCCACTTT
CDR3aa: CASRGDSPLHF

d_gene: TRBD2
abundance: .
j_gene: TRBJ2-3
v_gene: TRBV5-1
CDR3nt: TGCGCCAGCAGCTTCGAGACTAGCGGCACAGATACGCAGTATTTT
CDR3aa: CASSFETSGTDTQYF

d_gene: TRBD2
abundance: .
j_gene: TRBJ2-3
v_gene: TRBV27
CDR3nt: TGTGCCAGCAGTTTCCTTTGGACTAGCGGGGCGACCCGGACGCAGTATTTT
CDR3aa: CASSFLWTSGATRTQYF

d_gene: TRBD1
abundance: few
j_gene: TRBJ1-5
v_gene: TRBV27
CDR3nt: TGTGCCAGCAGCCCTCGGGGGACAGACCTTTATAGCAATCAGCCCCAGCATTTT
CDR3aa: CASSPRGTDLYSNQPQHF

d_gene: TRBD1
abundance: few
j_gene: TRBJ1-6
v_gene: TRBV27
CDR3nt: TGTGCCAGCAGGAGGGGGCCGAATTCACCCCTCCACTTT
CDR3aa: CASRRGPNSPLHF

d_gene: TRBD1
abundance: .
j_gene: TRBJ2-7
v_gene: TRBV5-1
CDR3nt: TGCGCCAGCAGCTTCCGGGACAGGGAGGACGAGCAGTACTTC
CDR3aa: CASSFRDREDEQYF

d_gene: TRBD1
abundance: .
j_gene: TRBJ1-4
v_gene: TRBV6-1
CDR3nt: TGTGCCAGCAGTGAACTCGGGACAGGAGCTGAAAAACTGTTTTTT
CDR3aa: CASSELGTGAEKLFF

d_gene: .
abundance: .
j_gene: TRBJ1-2
v_gene: TRBV19
CDR3nt: TGTGCCAGTAGTTCCATGACAGGAGGAGCTAACTATGGCTACACCTTC
CDR3aa: CASSSMTGGANYGYTF

d_gene: .
abundance: few
j_gene: TRBJ1-5
v_gene: TRBV6-5
CDR3nt: TGTGCCAGCAGTTACGGCTTAACCAGCGGTCAGCCCCAGCATTTT
CDR3aa: CASSYGLTSGQPQHF

d_gene: .
abundance: .
j_gene: TRBJ2-3
v_gene: TRBV10-1
CDR3nt: TGCGCCAGCAAGGGGCGATCAGATACGCAGTATTTT
CDR3aa: CASKGRSDTQYF

d_gene: TRBD2
abundance: .
j_gene: TRBJ2-1
v_gene: TRBV9
CDR3nt: TGTGCCAGCAGCGGGGACCTAGCGGGGGTTTACAATGAGCAGTTCTTC
CDR3aa: CASSGDLAGVYNEQFF

d_gene: TRBD1
abundance: .
j_gene: TRBJ1-1
v_gene: TRBV5-4
CDR3nt: TGTGCCAGCAGCTTGCGGCCCAGGGGGTTGAACACTGAAGCTTTCTTT
CDR3aa: CASSLRPRGLNTEAFF

d_gene: .
abundance: .
j_gene: TRBJ1-1
v_gene: TRBV11-3
CDR3nt: TGTGCCAGCAGCACTGACACCGGATTTGAAGCTTTCTTT
CDR3aa: CASSTDTGFEAFF

d_gene: .
abundance: .
j_gene: TRBJ2-4
v_gene: TRBV5-4
CDR3nt: TGTGCCAGCAGTACCAAAAACATTCAGTACTTC
CDR3aa: CASSTKNIQYF

d_gene: TRBD2
abundance: .
j_gene: TRBJ2-3
v_gene: TRBV4-2
CDR3nt: TGTGCCAGCAGCCAAGAAGGTCTAGCGGGGGACAAGACAGATACGCAGTATTTT
CDR3aa: CASSQEGLAGDKTDTQYF

d_gene: .
abundance: .
j_gene: TRBJ1-4
v_gene: TRBV14
CDR3nt: TGTGCCAGCAGCCAATCTAATTCTATCCGGGAAAAACTGTTTTTT
CDR3aa: CASSQSNSIREKLFF

d_gene: .
abundance: .
j_gene: TRBJ1-2
v_gene: TRBV19
CDR3nt: TGTGCCAGTAGTAGGACAGCCTTCTATGGCTACACCTTC
CDR3aa: CASSRTAFYGYTF

d_gene: TRBD2
abundance: .
j_gene: TRBJ2-3
v_gene: TRBV5-1
CDR3nt: TGCGCCAGCAGACTAGCGGCCAGCACAGATACGCAGTATTTT
CDR3aa: CASRLAASTDTQYF

d_gene: .
abundance: few
j_gene: TRBJ1-5
v_gene: TRBV10-2
CDR3nt: TGCGCCAGCGGGGAGTCCCGGCAGCCCCAGCATTTT
CDR3aa: CASGESRQPQHF

d_gene: TRBD1
abundance: few
j_gene: TRBJ2-1
v_gene: TRBV5-1
CDR3nt: TGCGCCAGCAGCTTGGGACCCCCAGGGGGTGAGCAGTTCTTC
CDR3aa: CASSLGPPGGEQFF

d_gene: .
abundance: .
j_gene: TRBJ2-3
v_gene: TRBV2
CDR3nt: TGTGCCAGCACCCCGAGGAGGGCGACAGGCACAGATACGCAGTATTTT
CDR3aa: CASTPRRATGTDTQYF

d_gene: .
abundance: .
j_gene: TRBJ1-2
v_gene: TRBV7-9
CDR3nt: TGTGCCAGCACCCCGCAGATTTCACAGGGAGGCTACACCTTC
CDR3aa: CASTPQISQGGYTF

d_gene: TRBD2
abundance: .
j_gene: TRBJ2-1
v_gene: TRBV19
CDR3nt: TGTGCCAGTAGTCCTTCCAGGACTAGCGGTTACAATGAGCAGTTCTTC
CDR3aa: CASSPSRTSGYNEQFF

d_gene: TRBD1
abundance: once
j_gene: TRBJ2-3
v_gene: TRBV7-8
CDR3nt: TGTGCCAGCAGCTCGACGGGACAGATCACAGATACGCAGTATTTT
CDR3aa: CASSSTGQITDTQYF

d_gene: .
abundance: .
j_gene: TRBJ2-1
v_gene: TRBV19
CDR3nt: TGTGCCAGTGGCCTGCAGCAGTTCTTC
CDR3aa: CASGLQQFF

d_gene: .
abundance: .
j_gene: TRBJ1-2
v_gene: TRBV7-2
CDR3nt: TGTGCCAGCAGCCCAGAGGCGGTGGAGTGGCGCGGCTACACCTTC
CDR3aa: CASSPEAVEWRGYTF